A selection of T cell receptor beta chains follows, all from one sample in a study of cytomegalovirus exposure and HLA in healthy donors. Using immunoSEQ multiplex PCR, the repertoire was profiled, and TCRdb retains in-frame clones only, with some absent. The table shows about 200,000 clones, with approximately 87% occurring only once. The specimen sequenced was PBMCs. The receptors come from a woman between 18 and 29 years old in good health and CMV-seronegative. The CDR3 runs from the conserved cysteine through the conserved F or W. The D gene is left open where the match is weak. Size tells how often a clone was seen (once, few, many) or the class of an expanded clone, and some rows leave it out.

TRBJ2-1 | - | - | TRBV7-6 | 16 | CASSLGFVGGPDEQFF | TGTGCCAGCAGCTTAGGTTTTGTGGGGGGGCCAGATGAGCAGTTCTTC
TRBJ1-1 | - | once | TRBV6-5 | 13 | CASSSNQGSEAFF | TGTGCCAGCAGTTCGAACCAGGGCAGTGAAGCTTTCTTT
TRBJ1-1 | - | - | TRBV7-2 | 15 | CASGVGGQLNTEAFF | TGTGCCAGCGGGGTGGGAGGTCAGCTAAACACTGAAGCTTTCTTT
TRBJ1-2 | - | - | TRBV6-1 | 15 | CASSKLDGLNYGYTF | TGTGCCAGCAGCAAATTGGACGGACTTAACTATGGCTACACCTTC
TRBJ1-1 | - | - | TRBV30 | 12 | CAWNLRQLEAFF | TGTGCCTGGAATCTGAGACAACTTGAAGCTTTCTTT
TRBJ1-1 | - | - | TRBV2 | 14 | CASSSDGINTEAFF | TGTGCCAGCAGCTCCGACGGCATAAACACTGAAGCTTTCTTT
TRBJ2-1 | TRBD2 | - | TRBV7-3 | 16 | CASSLTGTSSYNEQFF | TGTGCCAGCAGCTTGACCGGGACTAGCTCCTACAATGAGCAGTTCTTC
TRBJ2-3 | - | few | TRBV9 | 13 | CASSGQSTDTQYF | TGTGCCAGCAGCGGACAGAGCACAGATACGCAGTATTTT
TRBJ2-3 | - | - | TRBV7-7 | 14 | CASSAGPRTDTQYF | TGTGCTAGCTCCGCGGGCCCCCGCACAGATACGCAGTATTTT
TRBJ1-5 | - | - | TRBV6-6 | 15 | CASSYSGSVNQPQHF | TGTGCCAGCAGTTACTCGGGGAGCGTCAATCAGCCCCAGCATTTT
TRBJ1-1 | - | - | TRBV12-5 | 13 | CASGPEGDTEAFF | TGTGCTAGTGGTCCCGAGGGGGACACTGAAGCTTTCTTT
TRBJ2-2 | TRBD1 | - | TRBV7-9 | 16 | CASSSRQGPSTGELFF | TGTGCCAGCAGCTCGCGACAGGGGCCGAGCACCGGGGAGCTGTTTTTT
TRBJ1-6 | TRBD1 | - | TRBV6-1 | 15 | CASSEVGDSGSPLHF | TGTGCCAGCAGTGAAGTTGGGGACAGTGGTTCACCCCTCCACTTT
TRBJ1-2 | TRBD1 | few | TRBV6-1 | 16 | CASSGRAGTGAYGYTF | TGTGCCAGCAGTGGACGAGCCGGGACAGGGGCCTATGGCTACACCTTC
TRBJ1-3 | - | - | TRBV7-6 | 14 | CASSLVGGGNTIYF | TGTGCCAGCAGCCTTGTGGGCGGCGGAAACACCATATATTTT
TRBJ1-1 | TRBD1 | once | TRBV6-1 | 15 | CASGGWGTANTEAFF | TGTGCCAGCGGAGGATGGGGGACAGCGAACACTGAAGCTTTCTTT
TRBJ2-1 | - | - | TRBV19 | 15 | CASSIGSKSYNEQFF | TGTGCCAGTAGTATAGGAAGCAAGTCCTACAATGAGCAGTTCTTC
TRBJ1-5 | - | - | TRBV2 | 14 | CASSEQDSRQPQHF | TGTGCCAGCAGTGAACAGGACAGCCGGCAGCCCCAGCATTTT
TRBJ2-1 | TRBD2 | - | TRBV5-8 | 16 | CASSRAGEPAYNEQFF | TGTGCCAGCAGCAGGGCGGGGGAGCCGGCCTACAATGAGCAGTTCTTC
TRBJ2-6 | - | - | TRBV6-1 | 17 | CASSGSFRSSGANVLTF | TGTGCCAGCAGTGGGAGCTTCAGGAGCTCTGGGGCCAACGTCCTGACTTTC
TRBJ1-1 | - | once | TRBV9 | 14 | CASTRRALDTEAFF | TGTGCCAGCACCCGCCGAGCGTTGGACACTGAAGCTTTCTTT
TRBJ2-1 | - | - | TRBV7-6 | 16 | CASSLAVGVSYNEQFF | TGTGCCAGCAGCTTAGCCGTGGGGGTCTCCTACAATGAGCAGTTCTTC
TRBJ1-1 | TRBD1 | - | TRBV5-4 | 14 | CASSSGQGDAEAFF | TGTGCCAGCAGCTCGGGACAGGGGGACGCTGAAGCTTTCTTT